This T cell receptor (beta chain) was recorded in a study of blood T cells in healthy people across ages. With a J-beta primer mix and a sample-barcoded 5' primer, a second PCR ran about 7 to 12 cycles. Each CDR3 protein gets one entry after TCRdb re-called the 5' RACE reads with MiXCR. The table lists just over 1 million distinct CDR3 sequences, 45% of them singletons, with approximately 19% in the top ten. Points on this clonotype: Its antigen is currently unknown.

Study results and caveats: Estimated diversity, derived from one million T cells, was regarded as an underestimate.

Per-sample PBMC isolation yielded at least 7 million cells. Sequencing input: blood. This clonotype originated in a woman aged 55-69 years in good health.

The CDR3, as DNA: TGCGCCAGCAGTGAAGGGATCCATAGCACAGATACGCAGTATTTT. It translates to CASSEGIHSTDTQYF. The V and J genes are TRBV10-1 and TRBJ2-3, with D uncertain. This CDR3 is built from 15 residues. CDR1 and CDR2 from the germline V gene are WNHNN and SYGVQD (reference sequence). V was trimmed by 3 bases and J by 0 bases, leaving 10 bases between them.